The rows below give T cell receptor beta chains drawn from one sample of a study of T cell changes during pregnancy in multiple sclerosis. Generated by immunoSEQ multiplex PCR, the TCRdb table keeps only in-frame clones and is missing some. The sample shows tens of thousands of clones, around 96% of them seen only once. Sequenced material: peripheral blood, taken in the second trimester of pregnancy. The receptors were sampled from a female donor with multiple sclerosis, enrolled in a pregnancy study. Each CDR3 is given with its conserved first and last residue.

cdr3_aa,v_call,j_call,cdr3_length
CAWSNRANQPQHF,TRBV30,TRBJ1-5,13
CASSATSRGVGTQYF,TRBV9,TRBJ2-3,15
CASSAGTEQYF,TRBV7-9,TRBJ2-7,11
CAWSRGHGNTGELFF,TRBV30,TRBJ2-2,15
CASSPGTGSPFRSYEQYF,TRBV5-1,TRBJ2-7,18
CASSYSLAGYEQYF,TRBV6-5,TRBJ2-7,14
CASSQVRVGEQFF,TRBV4-3,TRBJ2-1,13
CASSADSSNQPQHF,TRBV9,TRBJ1-5,14
CASSPRGTQYF,TRBV7-2,TRBJ2-3,11
CASSPLAGGPADTQYF,TRBV4-2,TRBJ2-3,16
CASRTDSGTYEQYF,TRBV5-6,TRBJ2-7,14
CASSIASGRAEAFF,TRBV19,TRBJ1-1,14
CAISEQQETQYF,TRBV10-3,TRBJ2-5,12
CASSATALDRVAYGYTF,TRBV19,TRBJ1-2,17
CASSESGLSSYEQYF,TRBV2,TRBJ2-7,15
CASSLQGYYGYTF,TRBV7-3,TRBJ1-2,13
CASSSISTVLYEQYF,TRBV7-9,TRBJ2-7,15
CASSFRKGARTEAFF,TRBV5-1,TRBJ1-1,15
CASSQDGGVTGELFF,TRBV4-3,TRBJ2-2,15
CASSLGAGEWETQYF,TRBV7-2,TRBJ2-5,15
CASSYGTGGVGTEAFF,TRBV6-5,TRBJ1-1,16
CASKRLAEGGELFF,TRBV11-2,TRBJ2-2,14
CASSDSRDRVLNIQYF,TRBV18,TRBJ2-4,16
CASSSAGTSNQPQHF,TRBV5-5,TRBJ1-5,15
CASSSGGAVDTQYF,TRBV7-6,TRBJ2-3,14
CASSDPRGHTGELFF,TRBV6-1,TRBJ2-2,15
CASSPLTGTDTQYF,TRBV18,TRBJ2-3,14
CSVDGGGFEAFF,TRBV29-1,TRBJ1-1,12
CASIIGLGPGQSFSGANVLTF,TRBV7-4,TRBJ2-6,21
CASSERATGEGAYEQYF,TRBV2,TRBJ2-7,17
CASSLGGSTNYGYTF,TRBV7-9,TRBJ1-2,15
CASSLRGTSGFYNEQFF,TRBV9,TRBJ2-1,17
CASSGSGYEQYF,TRBV10-1,TRBJ2-7,12
CASSMPTVNTEAFF,TRBV19,TRBJ1-1,14
CASRLNYPGTGEDTEAFF,TRBV12-2,TRBJ1-1,18
CAWRDRANQPQHF,TRBV30,TRBJ1-5,13
CASSQKHYSGNTIYF,TRBV5-8,TRBJ1-3,15
CASSPGGDSPLHF,TRBV7-9,TRBJ1-6,13
CASSRTSGGYEQYF,TRBV6-5,TRBJ2-7,14
CASSMGGNGNTIYF,TRBV19,TRBJ1-3,14
CASNQGYYGYTF,TRBV6-6,TRBJ1-2,12
CASSFRTGVNEKLFF,TRBV6-1,TRBJ1-4,15
CASSTRDRVTEAFF,TRBV19,TRBJ1-1,14
CATSARQHQPQHF,TRBV15,TRBJ1-5,13
CASSHASGGAVEQFF,TRBV4-3,TRBJ2-1,15
CASSQGEEYYGYTF,TRBV4-3,TRBJ1-2,14
CAFLAGADEQYF,TRBV30,TRBJ2-7,12
CASSGLRGPTGELFF,TRBV6-5,TRBJ2-2,15
CASSLGQGRAEAFF,TRBV5-4,TRBJ1-1,14
CASSEAPRAPLHF,TRBV6-1,TRBJ1-6,13
CASSLGLVSYEQYF,TRBV7-8,TRBJ2-7,14
CASSITDHNEKLFF,TRBV19,TRBJ1-4,14
CASSLEAGSTEAFF,TRBV5-4,TRBJ1-1,14